This T cell receptor (beta chain) comes out of a study of blood T cell repertoires in COVID-19. Overall study: Samples taken during acute and convalescent COVID-19 were collected in the United States, Italy and Spain. The analysed material was cDNA or gDNA that came from T cells, B-cell-depleted T cells, or PBMCs.

This CDR3 has 15 amino acids. The junction had 1 base not matched to a gene; V was cut back by 3 bases and J by 4 bases. The germline CDR1 and CDR2 sequences are MRHNA and SNTAGT. Measured with immunoSEQ multiplex PCR; TCRdb has only the in-frame clones, and not every one. The table includes 13,000 or so clones, 75% to 90% detected once. This clone was counted only a few times. The receptor comes from a man aged 80 or over with acute or convalescent COVID-19. The specimen sequenced was peripheral blood. The chain combines TRBV6-4 with TRBJ2-1; TRBD2 matches 12 bases. CDR3 protein: CASSDLAGGYNEQFF. In DNA, the CDR3 is TGTGCCAGCAGTGATCTAGCGGGGGGGTACAATGAGCAGTTCTTC.